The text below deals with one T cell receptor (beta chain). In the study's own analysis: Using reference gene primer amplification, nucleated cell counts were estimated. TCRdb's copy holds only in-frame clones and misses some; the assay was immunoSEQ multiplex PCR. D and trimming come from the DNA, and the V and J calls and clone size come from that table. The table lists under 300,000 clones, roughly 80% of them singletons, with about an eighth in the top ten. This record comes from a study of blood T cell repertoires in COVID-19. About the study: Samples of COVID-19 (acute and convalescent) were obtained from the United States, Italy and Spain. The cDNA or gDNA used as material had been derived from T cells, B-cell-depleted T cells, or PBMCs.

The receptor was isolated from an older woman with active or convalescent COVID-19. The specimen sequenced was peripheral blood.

CDR3 residues: CASSLTQNYGYTF. The CDR3 DNA is TGCGCCAGCAGCTTAACGCAGAACTATGGCTACACCTTC. The genes are TRBV5-1 and TRBJ1-2; D unresolved. This CDR3 contains 13 residues. V dropped 2 bases and J dropped 2 bases, with 7 bases sitting between them. Germline V gene lookup returns CDR1 SGHRS and CDR2 YFSETQ.